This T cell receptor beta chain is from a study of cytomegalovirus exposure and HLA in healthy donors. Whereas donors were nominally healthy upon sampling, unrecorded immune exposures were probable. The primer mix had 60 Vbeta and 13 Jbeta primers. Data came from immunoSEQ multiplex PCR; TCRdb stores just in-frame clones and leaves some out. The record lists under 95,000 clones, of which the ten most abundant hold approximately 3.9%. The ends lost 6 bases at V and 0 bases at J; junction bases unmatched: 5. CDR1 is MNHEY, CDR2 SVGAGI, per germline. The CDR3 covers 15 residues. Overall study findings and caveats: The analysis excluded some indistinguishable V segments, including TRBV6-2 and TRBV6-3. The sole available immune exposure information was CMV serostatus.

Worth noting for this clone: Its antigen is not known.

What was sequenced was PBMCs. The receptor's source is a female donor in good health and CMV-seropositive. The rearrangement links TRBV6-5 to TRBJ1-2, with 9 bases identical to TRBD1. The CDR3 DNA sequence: TGTGCCAGCAGGCTACAGGGGGCCACTAACTATGGCTACACCTTC. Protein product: CASRLQGATNYGYTF.